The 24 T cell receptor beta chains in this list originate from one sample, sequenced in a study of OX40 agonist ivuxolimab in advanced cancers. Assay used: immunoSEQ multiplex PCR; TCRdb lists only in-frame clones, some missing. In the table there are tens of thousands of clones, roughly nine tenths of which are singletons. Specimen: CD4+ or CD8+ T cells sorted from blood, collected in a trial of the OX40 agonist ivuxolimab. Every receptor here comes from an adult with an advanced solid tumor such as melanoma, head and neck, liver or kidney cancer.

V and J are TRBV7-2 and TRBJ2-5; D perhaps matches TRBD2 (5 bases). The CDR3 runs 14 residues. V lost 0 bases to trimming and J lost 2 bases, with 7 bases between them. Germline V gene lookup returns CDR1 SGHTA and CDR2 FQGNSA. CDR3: CASSLATGQETQYF. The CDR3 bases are TGTGCCAGCAGCTTAGCGACGGGACAAGAGACCCAGTACTTC.

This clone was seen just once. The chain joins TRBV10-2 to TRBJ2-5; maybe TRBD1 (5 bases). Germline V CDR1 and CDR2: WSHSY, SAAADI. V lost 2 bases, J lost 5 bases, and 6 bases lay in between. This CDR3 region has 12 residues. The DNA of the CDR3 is TGCGCCAGCAGTGAGCAGGGTGAGACCCAGTACTTC. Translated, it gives CASSEQGETQYF.

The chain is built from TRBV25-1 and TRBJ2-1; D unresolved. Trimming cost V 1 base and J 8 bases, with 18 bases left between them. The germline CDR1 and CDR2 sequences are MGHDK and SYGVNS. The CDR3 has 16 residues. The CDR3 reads CASSEFMTVTGHEQFF. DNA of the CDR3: TGTGCCAGCAGTGAATTTATGACGGTGACGGGCCATGAGCAGTTCTTC.

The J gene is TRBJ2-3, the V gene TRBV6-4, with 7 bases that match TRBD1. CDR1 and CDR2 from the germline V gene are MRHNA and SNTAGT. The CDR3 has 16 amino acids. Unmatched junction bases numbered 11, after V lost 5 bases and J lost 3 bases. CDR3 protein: CASSSQGLGETDTQYF. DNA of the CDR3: TGTGCCAGCAGTTCACAGGGGCTCGGGGAAACAGATACGCAGTATTTT.

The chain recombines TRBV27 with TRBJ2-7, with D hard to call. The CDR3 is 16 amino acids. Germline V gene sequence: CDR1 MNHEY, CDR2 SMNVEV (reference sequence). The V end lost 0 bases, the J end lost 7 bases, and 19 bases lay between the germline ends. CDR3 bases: TGTGCCAGCAGTTTATCGTATGCCCCGGCACTCTTGGAGCAGTACTTC. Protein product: CASSLSYAPALLEQYF.

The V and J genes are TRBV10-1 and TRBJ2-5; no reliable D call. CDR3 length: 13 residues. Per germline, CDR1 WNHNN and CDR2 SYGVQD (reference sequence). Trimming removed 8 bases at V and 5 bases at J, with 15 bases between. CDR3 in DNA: TGCGCCAGCTTCGTAAGGTTAAGGGAGACCCAGTACTTC. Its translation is CASFVRLRETQYF.

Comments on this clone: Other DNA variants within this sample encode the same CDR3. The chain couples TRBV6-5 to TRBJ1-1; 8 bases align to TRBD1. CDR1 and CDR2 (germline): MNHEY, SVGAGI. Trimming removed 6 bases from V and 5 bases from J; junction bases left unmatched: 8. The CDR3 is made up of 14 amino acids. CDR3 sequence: CASSPTGAGTEAFF. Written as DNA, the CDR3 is TGTGCCAGCAGCCCGACAGGGGCGGGAACTGAAGCTTTCTTT.

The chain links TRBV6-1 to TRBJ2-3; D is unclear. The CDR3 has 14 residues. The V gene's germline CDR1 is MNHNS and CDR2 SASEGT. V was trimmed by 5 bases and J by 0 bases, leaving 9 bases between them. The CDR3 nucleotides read TGTGCCAGCAGTTCATCAGCTAGCACAGATACGCAGTATTTT. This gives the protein CASSSSASTDTQYF.

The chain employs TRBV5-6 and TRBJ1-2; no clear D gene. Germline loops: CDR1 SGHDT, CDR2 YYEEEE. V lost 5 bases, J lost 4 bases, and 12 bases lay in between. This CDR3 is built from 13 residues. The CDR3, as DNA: TGTGCCAGCAGTTTTCAGTCATCCTATGGCTACACCTTC. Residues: CASSFQSSYGYTF.

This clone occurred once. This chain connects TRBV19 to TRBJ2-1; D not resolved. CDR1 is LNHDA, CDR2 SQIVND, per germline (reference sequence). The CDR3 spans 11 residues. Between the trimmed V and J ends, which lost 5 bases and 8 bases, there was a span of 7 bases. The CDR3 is CASSRWHEQFF. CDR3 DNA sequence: TGTGCCAGTAGTCGGTGGCATGAGCAGTTCTTC.

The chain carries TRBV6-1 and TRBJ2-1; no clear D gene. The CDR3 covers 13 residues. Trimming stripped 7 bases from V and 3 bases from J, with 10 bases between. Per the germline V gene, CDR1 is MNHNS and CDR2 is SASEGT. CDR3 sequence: CASTDRLYNEQFF. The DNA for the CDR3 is TGTGCCAGCACTGACCGCCTCTACAATGAGCAGTTCTTC.

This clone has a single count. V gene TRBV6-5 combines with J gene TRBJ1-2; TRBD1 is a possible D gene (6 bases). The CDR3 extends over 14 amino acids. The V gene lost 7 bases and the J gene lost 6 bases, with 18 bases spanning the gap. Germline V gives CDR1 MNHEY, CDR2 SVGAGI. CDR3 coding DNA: TGTGCCAGCACCAGAAGTGCTACAGGGCATGGCTACACCTTC. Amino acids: CASTRSATGHGYTF.

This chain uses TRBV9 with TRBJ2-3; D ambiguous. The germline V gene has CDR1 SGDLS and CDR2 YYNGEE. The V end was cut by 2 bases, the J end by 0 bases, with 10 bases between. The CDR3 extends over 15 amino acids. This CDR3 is CASSVGGVSTDTQYF. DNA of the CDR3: TGTGCCAGCAGCGTGGGTGGGGTTAGCACAGATACGCAGTATTTT. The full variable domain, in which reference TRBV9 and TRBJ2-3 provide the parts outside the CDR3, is DSGVTQTPKHLITATGQRVTLRCSPRSGDLSVYWYQQSLDQGLQFLIQYYNGEERAKGNILERFSAQQFPDLHSELNLSSLELGDSALYFCASSVGGVSTDTQYFGPGTRLTVL.

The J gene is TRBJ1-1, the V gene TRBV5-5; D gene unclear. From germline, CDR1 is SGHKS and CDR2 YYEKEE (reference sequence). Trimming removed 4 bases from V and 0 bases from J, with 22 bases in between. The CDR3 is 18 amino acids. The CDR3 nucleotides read TGTGCCAGCAGCCCGAAGGCACAGCTTAAAACGGTGAACACTGAAGCTTTCTTT. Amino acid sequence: CASSPKAQLKTVNTEAFF.

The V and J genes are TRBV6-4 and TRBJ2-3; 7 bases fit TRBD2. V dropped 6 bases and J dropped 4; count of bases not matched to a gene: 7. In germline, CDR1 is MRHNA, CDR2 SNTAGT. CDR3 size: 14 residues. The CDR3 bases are TGTGCCAGCAGAGAACTAGCGTTTGCAGATACGCAGTATTTT. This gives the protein CASRELAFADTQYF.

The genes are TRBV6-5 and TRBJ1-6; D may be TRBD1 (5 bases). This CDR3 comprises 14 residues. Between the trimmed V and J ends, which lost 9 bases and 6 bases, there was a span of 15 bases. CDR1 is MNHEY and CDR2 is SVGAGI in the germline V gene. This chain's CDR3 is CASKFGASNSPLHF. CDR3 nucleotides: TGTGCCAGTAAATTTGGGGCCTCTAATTCACCCCTCCACTTT.

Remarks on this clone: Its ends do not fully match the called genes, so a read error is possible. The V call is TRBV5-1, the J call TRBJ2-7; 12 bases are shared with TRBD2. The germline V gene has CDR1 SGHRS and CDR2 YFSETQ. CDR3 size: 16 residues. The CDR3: CASSKETSGGSHEQYF. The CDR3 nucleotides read TGCGCCAGCAGCAAAGAGACTAGCGGGGGCTCCCACGAGCAGTACTTC. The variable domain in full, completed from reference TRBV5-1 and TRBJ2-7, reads KAGVTQTPRYLIKTRGQQVTLSCSPISGHRSVSWYQQTPGQGLQFLFEYFSETQRNKGNFPGRFSGRQFSNSRSEMNVSTLELGDSALYLCASSKETSGGSHEQYFGPGTRLTVT.

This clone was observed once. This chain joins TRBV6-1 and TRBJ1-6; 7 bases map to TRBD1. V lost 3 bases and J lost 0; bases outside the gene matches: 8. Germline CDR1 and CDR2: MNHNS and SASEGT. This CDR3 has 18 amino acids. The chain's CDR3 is CASSDAGQFGSYNSPLHF. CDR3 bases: TGTGCCAGCAGTGACGCGGGACAGTTTGGCTCCTATAATTCACCCCTCCACTTT.

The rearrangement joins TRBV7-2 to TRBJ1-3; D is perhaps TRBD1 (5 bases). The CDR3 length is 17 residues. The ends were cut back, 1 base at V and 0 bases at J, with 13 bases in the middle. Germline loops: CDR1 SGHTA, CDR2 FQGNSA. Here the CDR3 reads CASSLEGTGFSGNTIYF. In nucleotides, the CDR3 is TGTGCCAGCAGCTTAGAAGGGACCGGATTCTCTGGAAACACCATATATTTT.

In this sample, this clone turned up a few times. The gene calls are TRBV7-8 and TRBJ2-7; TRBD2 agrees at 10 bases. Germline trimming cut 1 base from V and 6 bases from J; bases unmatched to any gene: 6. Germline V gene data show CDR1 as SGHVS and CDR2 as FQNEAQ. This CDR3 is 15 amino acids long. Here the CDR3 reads CASSLGLAGALEQYF. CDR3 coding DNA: TGTGCCAGCAGCTTAGGGCTAGCGGGAGCCCTCGAGCAGTACTTC.

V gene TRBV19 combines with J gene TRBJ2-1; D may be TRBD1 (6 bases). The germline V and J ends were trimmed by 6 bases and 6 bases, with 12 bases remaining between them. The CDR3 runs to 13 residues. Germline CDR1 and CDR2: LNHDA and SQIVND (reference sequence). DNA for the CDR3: TGTGCCAGTAGGTCCCAGGGGTTCAATGAGCAGTTCTTC. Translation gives CASRSQGFNEQFF.

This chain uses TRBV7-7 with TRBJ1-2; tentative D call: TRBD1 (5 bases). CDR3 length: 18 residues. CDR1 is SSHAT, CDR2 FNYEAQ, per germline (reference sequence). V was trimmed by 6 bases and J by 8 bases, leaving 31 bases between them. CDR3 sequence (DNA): TGTGCCAGCAGAAGGCGGGGGATAAGAACAGTGAAAGGATGGGGCTACACCTTC. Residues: CASRRRGIRTVKGWGYTF.

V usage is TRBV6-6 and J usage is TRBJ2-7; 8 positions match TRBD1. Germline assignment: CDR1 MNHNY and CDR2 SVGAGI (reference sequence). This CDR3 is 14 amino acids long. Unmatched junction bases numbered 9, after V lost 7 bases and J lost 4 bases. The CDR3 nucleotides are TGTGCCAGCAAACGACAGGGGAATTCTTACGAGCAGTACTTC. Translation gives CASKRQGNSYEQYF.

The CDR3 DNA reads TGCGCCAGCAGCTCGGAGTTGGCGGAAAAACTGTTTTTT. The encoded protein is CASSSELAEKLFF. The J gene is TRBJ1-4, the V gene TRBV5-1; D call uncertain. The germline V gene encodes CDR1 SGHRS and CDR2 YFSETQ. The CDR3 runs to 13 residues. V shed 3 bases and J shed 8 bases, with 11 bases lying between them.